This TCR beta chain appears in the sequencing data of a study of blood T cell repertoires in COVID-19. In the study overall: PBMCs, B-cell-depleted T cells, or T cells provided the cDNA or gDNA that made up the material.

This CDR3 is 14 amino acids long. V trimming: 5 bases; J trimming: 6 bases; junction bases outside the gene matches: 2. The germline V gene encodes CDR1 MNHEY and CDR2 SMNVEV (reference sequence). TCRdb's table, derived via immunoSEQ multiplex PCR, lists solely in-frame clones and lacks some. The sample shows hundreds of thousands of clones, about 90% of them seen only once. Cohorts were assigned according to the clinical history that participants reported. Sequencing was performed on PBMCs or T cells enriched from blood (not recorded which). This chain links TRBV27 with TRBJ2-3, with TRBD2 matching over 13 bases. The receptor was isolated from a man aged 30 to 45 who had been exposed to COVID-19. In DNA, the CDR3 is TGTGCCAGCAGTGTGACTAGCGGGGGGGATACGCAGTATTTT. Translated, it gives CASSVTSGGDTQYF.